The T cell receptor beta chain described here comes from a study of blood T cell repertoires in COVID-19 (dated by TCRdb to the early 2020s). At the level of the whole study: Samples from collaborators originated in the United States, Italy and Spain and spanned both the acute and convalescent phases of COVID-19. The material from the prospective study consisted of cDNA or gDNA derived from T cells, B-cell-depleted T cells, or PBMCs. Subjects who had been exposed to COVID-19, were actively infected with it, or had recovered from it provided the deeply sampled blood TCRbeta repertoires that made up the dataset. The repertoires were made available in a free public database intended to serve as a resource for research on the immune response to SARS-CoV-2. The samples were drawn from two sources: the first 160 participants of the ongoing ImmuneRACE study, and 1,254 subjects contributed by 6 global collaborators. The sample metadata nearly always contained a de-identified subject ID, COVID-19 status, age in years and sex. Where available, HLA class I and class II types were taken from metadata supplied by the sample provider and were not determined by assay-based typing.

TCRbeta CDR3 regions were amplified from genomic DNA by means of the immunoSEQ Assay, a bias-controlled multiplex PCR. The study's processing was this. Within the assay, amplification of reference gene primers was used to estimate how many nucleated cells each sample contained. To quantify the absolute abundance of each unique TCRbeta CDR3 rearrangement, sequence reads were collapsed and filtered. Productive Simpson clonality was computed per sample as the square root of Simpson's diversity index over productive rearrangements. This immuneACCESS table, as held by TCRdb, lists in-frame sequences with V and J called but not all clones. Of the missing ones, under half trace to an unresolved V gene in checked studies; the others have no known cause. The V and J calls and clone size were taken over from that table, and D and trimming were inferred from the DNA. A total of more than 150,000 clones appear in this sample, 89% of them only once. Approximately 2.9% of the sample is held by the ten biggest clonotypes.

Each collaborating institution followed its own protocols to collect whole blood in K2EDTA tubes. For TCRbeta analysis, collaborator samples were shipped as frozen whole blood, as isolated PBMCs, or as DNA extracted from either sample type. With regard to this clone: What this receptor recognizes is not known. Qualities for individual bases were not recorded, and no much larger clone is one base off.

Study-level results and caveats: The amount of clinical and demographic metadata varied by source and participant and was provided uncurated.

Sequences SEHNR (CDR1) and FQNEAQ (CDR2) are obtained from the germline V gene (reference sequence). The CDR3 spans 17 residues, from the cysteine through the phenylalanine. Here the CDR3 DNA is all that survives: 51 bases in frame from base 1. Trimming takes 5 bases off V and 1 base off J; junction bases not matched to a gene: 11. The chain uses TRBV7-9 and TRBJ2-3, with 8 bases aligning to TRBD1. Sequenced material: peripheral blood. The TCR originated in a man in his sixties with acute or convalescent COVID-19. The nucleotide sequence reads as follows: TGTGCCAGCAGCCCCCTGCTGGGGGGACAGGGCACAGATACGCAGTATTTT. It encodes CASSPLLGGQGTDTQYF.